What follows are 19 T cell receptor beta chains derived from one specimen sequenced in a study of beta chain features in type 1 diabetes. Expressed TCRB transcripts got sequenced, as all isolated RNA was reverse transcribed. Generated by immunoSEQ multiplex PCR, the TCRdb table keeps only in-frame clones and is missing some. Found here are under 350,000 clones, about 8% of them singletons; the top ten hold more than 1%. Source material: central memory CD4+ T cells from blood. These receptors were collected from a woman younger than 35 in good health.

This clone was seen more than once but under ten times. The chain joins TRBV11-2 to TRBJ2-7; tentative D call: TRBD1 (5 bases). This CDR3 comprises 14 residues. Per the germline V gene, CDR1 is SGHAT and CDR2 is FQNNGV. V gave up 7 bases and J gave up 3 bases, with 16 bases separating them. CDR3 amino acids: CASTSDSKLYEQYF. The CDR3 DNA is TGTGCCAGCACCTCCGACAGCAAACTCTACGAGCAGTACTTC.

This clone was seen a handful of times. V gene TRBV7-3 combines with J gene TRBJ2-2; TRBD1 is a possible D gene (5 bases). The CDR3 extends over 16 amino acids. The V gene lost 5 bases and the J gene lost 6 bases, with 19 bases spanning the gap. Looked up from germline, CDR1 is SGHTA and CDR2 is FQGTGA. CDR3 nucleotide sequence: TGTGCCAGCAGCCCTCAGGGATCTCCTCGCGCCGGGGAGCTGTTTTTT. It codes for CASSPQGSPRAGELFF.

A word on this clone: This sample also contains other DNA sequences that code for the same CDR3. V gene TRBV2 combines with J gene TRBJ1-1, with D perhaps TRBD1 (5 bases). From germline, CDR1 is SNHLY and CDR2 FYNNEI. The CDR3 is 13 amino acids. The V end lost 6 bases, the J end lost 3 bases, and 11 bases lay between the germline ends. The CDR3 nucleotides read TGTGCCAGCAGCCCACGGGGCGACACTGAAGCTTTCTTT. Its translation is CASSPRGDTEAFF.

The V gene is TRBV2, the J gene TRBJ2-3, with 9 positions matching TRBD1. Germline trimming cut 0 bases from V and 6 bases from J; bases unmatched to any gene: 10. The CDR3 consists of 17 residues. Germline-derived CDR1 and CDR2 are SNHLY and FYNNEI. CDR3 nucleotide sequence: TGTGCCAGCAGTGAAGCGATGAGCGGGACAGGGATTGATACGCAGTATTTT. Protein sequence: CASSEAMSGTGIDTQYF.

This clone appeared a few times. This chain joins TRBV5-1 and TRBJ2-3; the D gene is possibly TRBD2 (5 bases). Germline V gene sequence: CDR1 SGHRS, CDR2 YFSETQ. V was trimmed by 3 bases and J by 0 bases, leaving 14 bases between them. The CDR3 runs 16 residues. CDR3 in amino acids: CASSSGIASSTDTQYF. The CDR3 coding sequence is TGCGCCAGCAGCTCCGGGATAGCGTCTAGCACAGATACGCAGTATTTT.

This clone was picked up many times. The chain combines TRBV10-2 with TRBJ1-1; D may be TRBD1 (5 bases). Germline V gene sequence: CDR1 WSHSY, CDR2 SAAADI. The CDR3 covers 14 residues. V gave up 3 bases and J gave up 0 bases, with 8 bases separating them. The DNA for the CDR3 is TGCGCCAGCAGTGATAGGGGAGTGAACACTGAAGCTTTCTTT. It encodes CASSDRGVNTEAFF.

This clone was counted between two and nine times. This chain uses TRBV2 with TRBJ1-4, with TRBD1 matching over 7 bases. Trimming took 7 bases from V and 0 from J; bases not matched to a gene: 20. Germline V gives CDR1 SNHLY, CDR2 FYNNEI. The CDR3 has 20 amino acids. Written as DNA, the CDR3 is TGTGCCAGCATCCGGGACAGACTTCAACCTACGACTGCAACTAATGAAAAACTGTTTTTT. It specifies CASIRDRLQPTTATNEKLFF.

Remarks on this clone: At the DNA level, this CDR3 is encoded by other sequences in the same sample as well. This rearrangement joins TRBV29-1 to TRBJ1-5; unclear D gene. From germline, CDR1 is SQVTM and CDR2 ANQGSEA. The ends were cut back, 4 bases at V and 4 bases at J, with 11 bases in the middle. The CDR3 runs to 13 residues. The DNA for the CDR3 is TGCAGCGTTGGACCAGGAACGAATCAGCCCCAGCATTTT. This codes for CSVGPGTNQPQHF. Based on the CDR3 plus reference TRBV29-1 and TRBJ1-5, the full variable domain is SAVISQKPSRDICQRGTSLTIQCQVDSQVTMMFWYRQQPGQSLTLIATANQGSEATYESGFVIDKFPISRPNLTFSTLTVSNMSPEDSSIYLCSVGPGTNQPQHFGDGTRLSIL.

The sample holds many counts of this clone. The gene calls are TRBV18 and TRBJ1-1; TRBD1 matches 8 bases. This CDR3 is 15 amino acids long. J lost 2 bases, V lost 5 bases, and 7 bases had no gene match. The germline CDR1 and CDR2 sequences are KGHSH and LQKENI. The CDR3 reads CASSSPGTGNTEAFF. Written as DNA, the CDR3 is TGTGCCAGCTCATCTCCCGGGACAGGTAACACTGAAGCTTTCTTT.

V usage is TRBV4-1 and J usage is TRBJ2-7; 7 nucleotides align to TRBD1. V trimming: 1 base; J trimming: 5 bases; junction bases outside the gene matches: 14. Per the germline V gene, CDR1 is MGHRA and CDR2 is YSYEKL. The CDR3 contains 17 residues. CDR3 residues: CASSQGSGGSLRDEQYV. The CDR3, as DNA: TGCGCCAGCAGCCAAGGCTCAGGGGGAAGTCTAAGGGACGAGCAGTACGTC.

This clone has just a few counts. The CDR3 DNA is TGCAGCGTTGCGCAGGACACCATATATTTT. Translating it yields CSVAQDTIYF. V is TRBV29-1 and J is TRBJ1-3; D gene ambiguous. Germline V gives CDR1 SQVTM, CDR2 ANQGSEA. The length of the CDR3 is 10 residues. The V gene lost 4 bases and the J gene lost 8 bases, with 6 bases spanning the gap. The variable domain in full, with the rest retrieved from reference TRBV29-1 and TRBJ1-3, is SAVISQKPSRDICQRGTSLTIQCQVDSQVTMMFWYRQQPGQSLTLIATANQGSEATYESGFVIDKFPISRPNLTFSTLTVSNMSPEDSSIYLCSVAQDTIYFGEGSWLTVV.

This clone was found a few times. The chain is built from TRBV29-1 and TRBJ1-1; maybe TRBD1 (5 bases). From germline, CDR1 is SQVTM and CDR2 ANQGSEA. The CDR3 loop spans 14 amino acids. V was shortened by 3 bases and J by 5 bases, with 16 bases between the two germline ends. The CDR3 loop is CSVDPHGGRTEAFF. CDR3 sequence (DNA): TGCAGCGTTGACCCACACGGGGGGAGAACTGAAGCTTTCTTT.

The chain employs TRBV7-8 and TRBJ1-2; 9 nucleotides agree with TRBD1. The CDR3 loop spans 14 amino acids. Germline V CDR1 and CDR2: SGHVS, FQNEAQ. V lost 4 bases to trimming and J lost 5 bases; unmatched junction nucleotides: 5. CDR3 DNA: TGTGCCAGCAGCTCCTGGGACAGGGAGTATGGCTACACCTTC. Its protein product is CASSSWDREYGYTF.

The chain carries TRBV28 and TRBJ2-7; 7 bases match TRBD1. This CDR3 region has 12 residues. Germline V gives CDR1 MDHEN, CDR2 SYDVKM. The trim removed 6 bases at V and 9 bases at J, leaving 8 bases unmatched. The CDR3 coding sequence is TGTGCCAGCAGGGACAGGCACCTGGGGCAGTACGTC. Translation gives CASRDRHLGQYV.

This clone was counted a few times. This chain uses TRBV4-2 with TRBJ2-2; weak D call: TRBD2 (6 bases). Per germline, CDR1 LGHNA and CDR2 YNFKEQ. CDR3 size: 14 residues. V lost 4 bases, J lost 1 base, and 7 bases lay in between. The CDR3 region is CASSLGGNTGELFF. The CDR3 DNA reads TGTGCCAGCAGCCTGGGAGGGAACACCGGGGAGCTGTTTTTT.

This clone appeared a few times. The chain joins TRBV9 to TRBJ2-2; 9 bases are shared with TRBD2. CDR1 and CDR2 from the germline V gene are SGDLS and YYNGEE. This CDR3 is built from 15 residues. V lost 5 bases, J lost 5 bases, and 7 bases stayed unmatched. The CDR3 protein is CASSGRLAATGELFF. For the CDR3, the DNA is TGTGCCAGCAGTGGAAGACTAGCGGCTACCGGGGAGCTGTTTTTT.

The chain carries TRBV5-5 and TRBJ1-2; 7 bases match TRBD1. V was clipped by 4 bases and J by 5 bases; unmatched bases: 8. CDR1 SGHKS and CDR2 YYEKEE come from the germline V gene (reference sequence). This CDR3 contains 14 residues. Here the CDR3 reads CASSPGTVPYGYTF. The CDR3, as DNA: TGTGCCAGCAGCCCGGGGACAGTTCCTTATGGCTACACCTTC.

V is TRBV30 and J is TRBJ1-4; maybe TRBD1 (6 bases). This CDR3 is 14 amino acids long. Germline V lookup: CDR1 GTSNPN, CDR2 SVGIG (reference sequence). In DNA, the CDR3 is TGTGCTTCGGGGGGGGCACACGATAATGAAAAACTGTTTTTT. This sequence encodes CASGGAHDNEKLFF.

J is TRBJ2-7 and V is TRBV7-8; D perhaps matches TRBD1 (5 bases). V dropped 3 bases and J dropped 6 bases, with 15 bases sitting between them. The CDR3 sequence is 14 residues long. Germline-derived CDR1 and CDR2 are SGHVS and FQNEAQ. In nucleotides, the CDR3 is TGTGCCAGCAGCTTGACGGACATCGGGTCCGAGCAGTACTTC. It translates to CASSLTDIGSEQYF.